This T cell receptor beta chain was found in a study of blood T cell repertoires in COVID-19. Sequencing was performed with immunoSEQ multiplex PCR; in TCRdb, only in-frame clones are kept and a portion is missing. The table includes 70,000 to 90,000 clones, roughly 88% detected once. The CDR3 contains 15 residues. Germline trimming cut 3 bases from V and 7 bases from J; bases unmatched to any gene: 7. The V gene's germline CDR1 is MNHEY and CDR2 SVGAGI. The sample taken for sequencing was peripheral blood. The receptor was isolated from a human donor in a cohort sampled during active COVID-19. The chain links TRBV6-5 to TRBJ1-4, with 8 nucleotides matching TRBD1. The CDR3: CASSYDRGVGEKLFF. The CDR3 coding sequence is TGTGCCAGCAGTTATGACAGGGGTGTAGGTGAAAAACTGTTTTTT.